One sample yielded the 19 T cell receptor beta chains listed below, sequenced in a study of shared clonotypes between healthy human individuals. CD45RO-negative CD8 cells positively selected for CCR7 made up the naive population, which excluded terminally differentiated effector memory CD45RA+ cells. Clones were sequenced by immunoSEQ multiplex PCR, and TCRdb holds only the in-frame ones, with some missing. This sample has approximately 2,200,000 clones, with more than 85% found just once. The material sequenced was naive CD8+ T cells from PBMCs. Receptor source: a man between 18 and 29 years old in good health. Some clones in this sample may be carry-over from other donors' samples.

The rearrangement joins TRBV6-6 to TRBJ1-1, with TRBD1 as a possible D gene (5 bases). The germline gives CDR1 MNHNY, CDR2 SVGAGI (reference sequence). V gave up 0 bases and J gave up 0 bases, with 8 bases separating them. The CDR3 has 15 amino acids. The CDR3, as DNA: TGTGCCAGCAGTTACTCGACAGTTATGAACACTGAAGCTTTCTTT. Its protein is CASSYSTVMNTEAFF.

The genes are TRBV11-2 and TRBJ1-2, with no clear D. Trimming shortened V by 0 bases and J by 5 bases, and 4 bases separated the two germline ends. There are 12 residues in the CDR3. The germline CDR1 and CDR2 sequences are SGHAT and FQNNGV. The chain's CDR3 is CASSLDAYGYTF. The CDR3 coding sequence is TGTGCCAGCAGCTTAGACGCGTATGGCTACACCTTC.

This chain joins TRBV4-1 and TRBJ2-1; 13 bases line up with TRBD2. The CDR3 sequence is 18 residues long. J gave up 1 base and V 4 bases, and 7 bases lay outside the gene matches. Per germline, CDR1 MGHRA and CDR2 YSYEKL. The CDR3 sequence is CASSPGLAGEWSYNEQFF. The CDR3 DNA reads TGCGCCAGCAGCCCTGGACTAGCGGGAGAATGGTCCTACAATGAGCAGTTCTTC.

This clone is a singleton in its sample. The rearrangement uses TRBV5-6 and TRBJ2-5; a weak D match, TRBD2 (5 bases). V was shortened by 5 bases and J by 5 bases, with 16 bases between the two germline ends. The CDR3 covers 14 residues. The V gene's germline CDR1 is SGHDT and CDR2 YYEEEE. The CDR3 DNA reads TGTGCCAGCAGAGCGGACGGCCATGCGGAGACCCAGTACTTC. Amino acid sequence: CASRADGHAETQYF. The full variable domain, in which reference TRBV5-6 and TRBJ2-5 provide the parts outside the CDR3, is DAGVTQSPTHLIKTRGQQVTLRCSPKSGHDTVSWYQQALGQGPQFIFQYYEEEERQRGNFPDRFSGHQFPNYSSELNVNALLLGDSALYLCASRADGHAETQYFGPGTRLLVL.

V usage is TRBV4-2 and J usage is TRBJ2-3; 7 positions match TRBD2. The V and J ends lost 4 bases and 0 bases, in that order; junction bases with no gene match: 13. This CDR3 has 18 residues. Germline lookup yields CDR1 LGHNA and CDR2 YNFKEQ. The CDR3 region is CASSPGIGLGLSTDTQYF. The DNA of the CDR3 is TGTGCCAGCAGCCCGGGCATAGGACTAGGACTTAGCACAGATACGCAGTATTTT.

CDR3 nucleotides: TGTGCCAGCAGTTTTTTACAGGGGGGCACTGAAGCTTTCTTT. Its translation is CASSFLQGGTEAFF. The rearrangement joins TRBV5-6 to TRBJ1-1; TRBD1 aligns across 8 bases. The germline V gene has CDR1 SGHDT and CDR2 YYEEEE. Trimming at V came to 5 bases and at J to 4 bases, leaving 7 bases not matched to a gene. The CDR3 contains 14 residues.

The chain links TRBV5-4 to TRBJ2-1, with unresolved D. Germline loops: CDR1 SGHNT, CDR2 YYREEE (reference sequence). Trimming removed 0 bases from V and 0 bases from J, with 16 bases in between. CDR3 length: 18 amino acids. CDR3 nucleotides: TGTGCCAGCAGCTTGGGACGGGTCTTAATCAACTCCTACAATGAGCAGTTCTTC. Translated: CASSLGRVLINSYNEQFF. Together with reference TRBV5-4 and TRBJ2-1, the CDR3 gives the full variable domain: ETGVTQSPTHLIKTRGQQVTLRCSSQSGHNTVSWYQQALGQGPQFIFQYYREEENGRGNFPPRFSGLQFPNYSSELNVNALELDDSALYLCASSLGRVLINSYNEQFFGPGTRLTVL.

The chain couples TRBV10-2 to TRBJ2-4; tentatively, D is TRBD1 or TRBD2 (5 bases each). Looked up from germline, CDR1 is WSHSY and CDR2 is SAAADI. The CDR3 has 21 residues. The V end was cut by 2 bases, the J end by 7 bases, with 33 bases between. This chain's CDR3 is CASSEMPYFYRDPKDTNIQYF. The CDR3 DNA reads as TGCGCCAGCAGTGAGATGCCTTATTTCTATCGGGACCCAAAAGACACTAACATTCAGTACTTC.

This sequence joins TRBV28 and TRBJ1-1, with 8 bases fitting TRBD1. Germline loops: CDR1 MDHEN, CDR2 SYDVKM. V lost 3 bases and J lost 0; bases outside the gene matches: 6. The CDR3 has 16 amino acids. The CDR3 region is CASSFGTGDLNTEAFF. DNA of the CDR3: TGTGCCAGCAGTTTTGGGACAGGAGACCTGAACACTGAAGCTTTCTTT.

The chain carries TRBV9 and TRBJ1-5; the D gene is possibly TRBD1 (5 bases). V gave up 4 bases and J gave up 0 bases, with 11 bases separating them. The CDR3 is 15 amino acids. The germline gives CDR1 SGDLS, CDR2 YYNGEE. The CDR3 protein is CASSTDSYSNQPQHF. CDR3 coding DNA: TGTGCCAGCAGCACTGACAGTTATAGCAATCAGCCCCAGCATTTT.

The rearrangement joins TRBV7-9 to TRBJ2-7, with D perhaps being TRBD1 or TRBD2 (6 bases each). The CDR3 length is 14 residues. Deletions cut 4 bases from V and 4 bases from J, with 14 bases between. The V gene's germline CDR1 is SEHNR and CDR2 FQNEAQ (reference sequence). DNA of the CDR3: TGTGCCAGCAGCTCGGAGACAGGAGGGTACGAGCAGTACTTC. This sequence encodes CASSSETGGYEQYF.

The CDR3 region has the DNA TGTGCCAGTAGTATATACCTCCGGGAGACCCAGTACTTC. This codes for CASSIYLRETQYF. The V gene is TRBV19, the J gene TRBJ2-5; the D is unclear. The CDR3 is made up of 13 amino acids. With 2 bases removed from V and 5 bases from J, the gap between germline ends came to 9 bases. CDR1 is LNHDA and CDR2 is SQIVND in the germline V gene (reference sequence).

This chain uses TRBV30 with TRBJ1-1; D not certain. Germline V gene data show CDR1 as GTSNPN and CDR2 as SVGIG (reference sequence). V was clipped by 0 bases and J by 0 bases, with 5 bases between them. CDR3 length equals 13 residues. CDR3 amino acids: CAWSVVVNTEAFF. CDR3 in DNA: TGTGCCTGGAGTGTAGTTGTGAACACTGAAGCTTTCTTT. Looking up the rest from reference TRBV30 and TRBJ1-1 gives the full variable domain: SQTIHQWPATLVQPVGSPLSLECTVEGTSNPNLYWYRQAAGRGLQLLFYSVGIGQISSEVPQNLSASRPQDRQFILSSKKLLLSDSGFYLCAWSVVVNTEAFFGQGTRLTVV.

The genes are TRBV7-3 and TRBJ2-3, with TRBD2 matching 10 bases. The CDR3 sequence is 18 residues long. With V trimmed by 0 bases and J by 2 bases, 8 bases remained unmatched. Germline CDR1 is SGHTA and CDR2 is FQGTGA. CDR3 DNA sequence: TGTGCCAGCAGCTTAACAATCCGGACTAGCGGACACACAGATACGCAGTATTTT. It encodes CASSLTIRTSGHTDTQYF.

The rearrangement joins TRBV5-1 to TRBJ2-7; 8 nucleotides agree with TRBD2. The junction had 24 bases not matched to a gene; V was cut back by 4 bases and J by 0 bases. This CDR3 spans 21 amino acids. Germline CDR1 and CDR2: SGHRS and YFSETQ. The CDR3 sequence is CASSPKLDSPPSGLSSYEQYF. CDR3 bases: TGCGCCAGCAGCCCGAAACTGGACAGCCCCCCTAGCGGGTTAAGCTCCTACGAGCAGTACTTC. Full variable domain (remainder filled in from reference TRBV5-1 and TRBJ2-7): KAGVTQTPRYLIKTRGQQVTLSCSPISGHRSVSWYQQTPGQGLQFLFEYFSETQRNKGNFPGRFSGRQFSNSRSEMNVSTLELGDSALYLCASSPKLDSPPSGLSSYEQYFGPGTRLTVT.

As regards this clone: Other DNA sequences in this sample translate to the same CDR3. The J gene is TRBJ2-2, the V gene TRBV9; D is possibly TRBD1 (6 bases). Germline CDR1 is SGDLS and CDR2 is YYNGEE. This CDR3 comprises 14 residues. Trimming removed 1 base from V and 4 bases from J, with 8 bases in between. The CDR3 loop reads CASSVQGSTGELFF. The CDR3 nucleotides read TGTGCCAGCAGCGTACAGGGGAGCACCGGGGAGCTGTTTTTT.

The chain couples TRBV10-3 to TRBJ2-7; possible D gene TRBD2, 5 bases. The length of the CDR3 is 13 residues. Germline V gene data show CDR1 as ENHRY and CDR2 as SYGVKD. Trimming cost V 7 bases and J 2 bases, with 12 bases left between them. CDR3 in DNA: TGTGCCATCATGGTAGCGCCGACCTACGAGCAGTACTTC. It encodes CAIMVAPTYEQYF.

The V gene is TRBV6-6, the J gene TRBJ2-5, with 9 positions matching TRBD1. CDR1 and CDR2 from the germline V gene are MNHNY and SVGAGI (reference sequence). The V segment lost 5 bases and the J segment 1 base; nucleotides outside the gene matches: 2. This CDR3 has 14 residues. CDR3: CASSQQGAQETQYF. The CDR3 DNA reads as TGTGCCAGCAGTCAACAGGGGGCCCAAGAGACCCAGTACTTC.

The chain employs TRBV11-2 and TRBJ2-7; D not certain. V was clipped by 0 bases and J by 7 bases, with 13 bases between them. This CDR3 is 14 amino acids long. Germline CDR1 is SGHAT and CDR2 is FQNNGV. The CDR3 DNA sequence: TGTGCCAGCAGCTTAGACTTCTTCTACGGTGAGCAGTACTTC. This gives the protein CASSLDFFYGEQYF.